The clone carrying this T cell receptor (beta chain) was picked up many times. Its antigen is unidentified. This sample stems from a study of T-cell reconstitution after alpha-beta-depleted transplantation in children. V lost 5 bases and J lost 0, with 11 bases in between. The CDR3 spans 13 residues. Germline values: CDR1 DFQATT, CDR2 SNEGSKA (reference sequence). The TCRbeta library was prepared with unique molecular identifiers. MiXCR, run by TCRdb on the PCR reads, gives a single entry per CDR3 protein. The sample shows hundreds of thousands of distinct CDR3 sequences, 6% to 10% of them seen only once. Whole-study results and caveats: Diversity and T-cell counts at one year after transplant derived mostly from new T cells. TCRbeta diversity was high at day 60 in some patients (a result of surviving recipient T cells and thymic progenitors). About two months after transplant, alpha-beta T cells reportedly came from several hundred expanded graft clones.

This material consisted of peripheral blood, taken 360 days after TCRalphabeta/CD19-depleted stem cell transplant. V usage is TRBV20-1 and J usage is TRBJ2-7; TRBD1 is a possible D gene (5 bases). The clonotype comes from a female patient aged 2 to 10 who had a stem cell transplant for Fanconi anemia, so the T cells may come from the graft donor. The CDR3 sequence is CSAPLDSSYEQYF. The CDR3 DNA sequence: TGCAGTGCTCCGCTTGACAGCTCCTACGAGCAGTACTTC.